The TCR beta chain under discussion was sequenced for a study of blood T cell repertoires in COVID-19. Authors' analysis steps: Reference gene primer amplification in the assay estimated nucleated cell counts. The table came from immunoSEQ multiplex PCR; TCRdb's copy has only in-frame clones and leaves some out. V, J and clone size are those of that table, while D and trimming were read from the DNA. Of around 160,000 clones detected, roughly 93% appear once; the ten largest clones hold around 2%. V was clipped by 5 bases and J by 4 bases; unmatched bases: 8. The CDR3 totals 16 residues. From germline, CDR1 is WNHNN and CDR2 SYGVQD (reference sequence). This clone occurred a few times.

The receptor was derived from a woman aged 55-69 years with COVID-19, enrolled during active disease. The specimen was peripheral blood. The chain combines TRBV10-1 with TRBJ2-1; 10 nucleotides line up with TRBD2. The CDR3 loop reads CASSPDLAGEYNEQFF. DNA of the CDR3: TGCGCCAGCAGTCCGGATCTAGCGGGGGAATACAATGAGCAGTTCTTC.